Shown below are 32 T cell receptor beta chains from a single sample sequenced in a study of cytomegalovirus exposure and HLA in healthy donors. Assay: immunoSEQ multiplex PCR; the TCRdb copy retains only in-frame clones and omits some. The table shows fewer than 200,000 clones, with around 87% occurring only once. The sample comprised PBMCs. Receptors originate from a woman in her twenties or thirties in good health and CMV-seronegative.

The CDR3 region has the DNA TGCGCCAGCAGCCCCATGGCGACAGGGGCCTCAGGAAACACCATATATTTT. It is translated as CASSPMATGASGNTIYF. This rearrangement joins TRBV5-1 to TRBJ1-3; 8 bases agree with TRBD1. The CDR3 loop spans 17 amino acids. V was clipped by 4 bases and J by 4 bases; unmatched bases: 13. The germline V gene encodes CDR1 SGHRS and CDR2 YFSETQ.

CDR3 region: CASSLVRFNSPLHF. The CDR3 DNA follows: TGTGCCAGCAGCTTAGTCAGGTTTAATTCACCCCTCCACTTT. The V gene is TRBV7-2, the J gene TRBJ1-6; no firm D call. CDR1 is SGHTA and CDR2 is FQGNSA in the germline V gene. The V end lost 1 base, the J end lost 6 bases, and 7 bases lay between the germline ends. This CDR3 spans 14 amino acids.

The chain carries TRBV15 and TRBJ1-1, with 8 bases fitting TRBD1. The CDR3 totals 16 residues. The V and J ends lost 0 bases and 8 bases, in that order; junction bases with no gene match: 11. The V gene's germline CDR1 is LNHNV and CDR2 YYDKDF (reference sequence). The CDR3 nucleotides read TGTGCCACCAGCAGAGACGGACAGGGAACCTCCCCCGAAGCTTTCTTT. Translated: CATSRDGQGTSPEAFF.

The chain couples TRBV11-2 to TRBJ2-1, with D perhaps matching TRBD2 (5 bases). The CDR3 length is 13 residues. Germline CDR1 reads SGHAT; CDR2 reads FQNNGV. The V gene lost 5 bases and the J gene lost 4 bases, with 9 bases spanning the gap. The CDR3 region has the DNA TGTGCCAGCAGCCCGACTAATTACAATGAGCAGTTCTTC. As protein: CASSPTNYNEQFF. Based on the CDR3 plus reference TRBV11-2 and TRBJ2-1, the full variable domain is EAGVAQSPRYKIIEKRQSVAFWCNPISGHATLYWYQQILGQGPKLLIQFQNNGVVDDSQLPKDRFSAERLKGVDSTLKIQPAKLEDSAVYLCASSPTNYNEQFFGPGTRLTVL.

This chain connects TRBV4-2 to TRBJ1-5; a possible D gene is TRBD1 (6 bases). Looked up from germline, CDR1 is LGHNA and CDR2 is YNFKEQ. Trimming took 4 bases from V and 5 from J, leaving 21 bases between them. The CDR3 spans 17 residues. The CDR3 bases are TGTGCCAGCAGCCCGTCCTCCGGCAGGACAGATTATCAGCCCCAGCATTTT. It specifies CASSPSSGRTDYQPQHF.

The chain recombines TRBV7-9 with TRBJ2-1, with 9 bases aligning to TRBD2. The CDR3 runs to 15 residues. Trimming at V came to 0 bases and at J to 8 bases, leaving 5 bases not matched to a gene. CDR1 SEHNR and CDR2 FQNEAQ come from the germline V gene (reference sequence). This chain's CDR3 is CASSLARGGGDEQFF. As DNA, the CDR3 is TGTGCCAGCAGCTTAGCGCGGGGGGGCGGAGATGAGCAGTTCTTC.

The V gene is TRBV7-2, the J gene TRBJ2-7, with D possibly matching TRBD2 (6 bases). This CDR3 has 14 amino acids. The germline V and J ends were trimmed by 4 bases and 2 bases, with 12 bases remaining between them. Germline lookup yields CDR1 SGHTA and CDR2 FQGNSA. The CDR3 sequence: CASSWGDGPYEQYF. The CDR3 DNA reads TGTGCCAGCAGCTGGGGGGACGGCCCCTACGAGCAGTACTTC.

This CDR3 reads CASSAGTNTDTQYF. The CDR3 region has the DNA TGTGCCAGCAGCGCCGGGACTAACACAGATACGCAGTATTTT. V is TRBV5-5 and J is TRBJ2-3; 7 positions agree with TRBD2. This CDR3 comprises 14 residues. V shed 4 bases, J shed 2 bases, and the junction held 4 bases outside the gene matches. The germline gives CDR1 SGHKS, CDR2 YYEKEE (reference sequence).

V is TRBV27 and J is TRBJ2-3, with 7 bases fitting TRBD2. The V segment lost 2 bases and the J segment 7 bases; nucleotides outside the gene matches: 6. The CDR3 is 14 amino acids. From germline, CDR1 is MNHEY and CDR2 SMNVEV (reference sequence). Written as DNA, the CDR3 is TGTGCCAGCAGTTTAATTTCTAGCGGCAATACGCAGTATTTT. Amino acids: CASSLISSGNTQYF.

This chain connects TRBV7-9 to TRBJ1-1; 10 bases agree with TRBD1. The CDR3 consists of 13 residues. The V and J ends lost 3 bases and 6 bases, in that order; junction bases with no gene match: 1. Looked up from germline, CDR1 is SEHNR and CDR2 is FQNEAQ (reference sequence). The CDR3 sequence is CASSFGQGAEAFF. The DNA of the CDR3 is TGTGCCAGCAGCTTCGGACAGGGGGCTGAAGCTTTCTTT.

The rearrangement uses TRBV6-5 and TRBJ2-3; 8 bases are a match to TRBD2. Per the germline V gene, CDR1 is MNHEY and CDR2 is SVGAGI. V lost 2 bases to trimming and J lost 4 bases; unmatched junction nucleotides: 8. The CDR3 runs 16 residues. The chain's CDR3 is CASSYPTVAGSDTQYF. Written as DNA, the CDR3 is TGTGCCAGCAGTTACCCCACCGTAGCGGGGTCAGATACGCAGTATTTT.

This clone was observed a single time. The V call is TRBV7-9, the J call TRBJ2-3, with 7 bases fitting TRBD1. After removal of 5 bases from V and 7 bases from J, the junction contained 6 bases not matched to a gene. This CDR3 has 13 amino acids. Germline CDR1 and CDR2: SEHNR and FQNEAQ (reference sequence). The CDR3 sequence is CASSGRDSHTQYF. In DNA form, the CDR3 reads TGTGCCAGCAGCGGAAGGGACAGCCATACGCAGTATTTT.

This clone was observed a few times. The CDR3 loop is CASSVAGRSPGYTF. As DNA, the CDR3 is TGTGCCAGCAGCGTTGCGGGACGGTCCCCCGGCTACACCTTC. The J gene is TRBJ1-2, the V gene TRBV9, with D possibly TRBD1 on 5 matching bases. The length of the CDR3 is 14 residues. In germline, CDR1 is SGDLS, CDR2 YYNGEE. V was clipped by 2 bases and J by 8 bases, with 16 bases between them. Using reference TRBV9 and TRBJ1-2 for the parts outside the CDR3, the full variable domain is DSGVTQTPKHLITATGQRVTLRCSPRSGDLSVYWYQQSLDQGLQFLIQYYNGEERAKGNILERFSAQQFPDLHSELNLSSLELGDSALYFCASSVAGRSPGYTFGSGTRLTVV.

V usage is TRBV7-2 and J usage is TRBJ1-1; D not certain. Trimming cost V 5 bases and J 1 base, with 11 bases left between them. This CDR3 is built from 14 residues. Germline assignment: CDR1 SGHTA and CDR2 FQGNSA. The CDR3 protein is CASSPRRGNTEAFF. The DNA for the CDR3 is TGTGCCAGCAGCCCCCGCCGGGGGAACACTGAAGCTTTCTTT.

The chain joins TRBV6-4 to TRBJ1-2, with 8 bases aligning to TRBD1. This CDR3 region has 17 residues. After removal of 5 bases from V and 4 bases from J, the junction contained 15 bases not matched to a gene. CDR1 is MRHNA, CDR2 SNTAGT, per germline. CDR3 sequence reads: CASSLGTGMLSAYGYTF. In DNA form, the CDR3 reads TGTGCCAGCAGTCTAGGGACAGGCATGCTATCGGCCTATGGCTACACCTTC.

Turning to this clone: A junction end diverges from the germline sequence, so it may reflect a read error. The chain has TRBV7-7 and TRBJ2-6, with TRBD1 matching over 8 bases. Germline lookup yields CDR1 SSHAT and CDR2 FNYEAQ (reference sequence). This CDR3 contains 19 residues. The CDR3 bases are TGTGCTAGCAGCTTAGAGAGAGGGACAGGTTCCTCTGGGGCCAACGTCCTGACTTTC. It translates to CASSLERGTGSSGANVLTF.

J is TRBJ1-4 and V is TRBV7-8; no definite D call. This CDR3 is built from 14 residues. Germline V gene lookup returns CDR1 SGHVS and CDR2 FQNEAQ. V was trimmed by 4 bases and J by 2 bases, leaving 8 bases between them. Here the CDR3 reads CASSSVGTNEKLFF. The DNA of the CDR3 is TGTGCCAGCAGCTCTGTCGGGACTAATGAAAAACTGTTTTTT.

J is TRBJ2-7 and V is TRBV6-1; 9 nucleotides line up with TRBD1. Germline CDR1 is MNHNS and CDR2 is SASEGT. The ends lost 2 bases at V and 3 bases at J; junction bases unmatched: 8. The CDR3 is 16 amino acids. The CDR3 DNA reads as TGTGCCAGCAGTGAACGCCGGGACAGGGCAAACTACGAGCAGTACTTC. Translated, it gives CASSERRDRANYEQYF.

J is TRBJ1-3 and V is TRBV2; a possible D gene is TRBD1 (6 bases). Looked up from germline, CDR1 is SNHLY and CDR2 is FYNNEI. The CDR3 totals 15 residues. With 8 bases removed from V and 0 bases from J, the gap between germline ends came to 14 bases. The CDR3 DNA reads TGTGCCAGCGATGGGAGGGGGACCTCTGGAAACACCATATATTTT. This encodes CASDGRGTSGNTIYF.

The chain employs TRBV5-1 and TRBJ2-3; 12 nucleotides match TRBD1. J lost 5 bases, V lost 3 bases, and 7 bases had no gene match. The germline V gene encodes CDR1 SGHRS and CDR2 YFSETQ. CDR3 size: 16 residues. The CDR3 nucleotides read TGCGCCAGCAGCTGGTTCCGGGACAGGGGGCGAGATACGCAGTATTTT. Amino acids: CASSWFRDRGRDTQYF.

This clone showed up just once. V usage is TRBV27 and J usage is TRBJ2-7; 9 bases are shared with TRBD1. The CDR3 has 15 amino acids. With V trimmed by 6 bases and J by 2 bases, 8 bases remained unmatched. The germline gives CDR1 MNHEY, CDR2 SMNVEV (reference sequence). Here the CDR3 DNA reads TGTGCCAGCAGACCTTCGGGACAGGGACCCTACGAGCAGTACTTC. Translated: CASRPSGQGPYEQYF.

V and J are TRBV5-5 and TRBJ2-7, with D possibly being TRBD1 (6 bases). Per germline, CDR1 SGHKS and CDR2 YYEKEE (reference sequence). With 1 base removed from V and 2 bases from J, the gap between germline ends came to 10 bases. This CDR3 region has 14 residues. CDR3 sequence: CASSLFTGTYEQYF. CDR3 DNA: TGTGCCAGCAGCTTGTTTACAGGGACCTACGAGCAGTACTTC.

The chain recombines TRBV11-2 with TRBJ2-7; no clear D. CDR1 SGHAT and CDR2 FQNNGV come from the germline V gene. The V gene lost 0 bases and the J gene lost 3 bases, with 6 bases spanning the gap. The CDR3 covers 13 residues. CDR3 loop: CASSLDSSYEQYF. The CDR3 region has the DNA TGTGCCAGCAGCTTAGATTCGAGCTACGAGCAGTACTTC.

The rearrangement links TRBV7-2 to TRBJ2-7, with 9 bases fitting TRBD2. The germline V gene has CDR1 SGHTA and CDR2 FQGNSA. The V gene end was trimmed by 1 base and the J gene end by 3 bases; junction bases not matched to a gene: 1. CDR3 length equals 14 residues. The CDR3 region has the DNA TGTGCCAGCAGCTTAGAGCGGGGGGACTACGAGCAGTACTTC. This encodes CASSLERGDYEQYF.

In its sample, this clone was seen once. The chain combines TRBV6-5 with TRBJ2-3; TRBD2 matches 11 bases. The V and J ends lost 4 bases and 3 bases, in that order; junction bases with no gene match: 6. There are 16 residues in the CDR3. In germline, CDR1 is MNHEY, CDR2 SVGAGI. The CDR3, as DNA: TGTGCCAGCAGTTCTACTAGCGGGGGAGGGACAGATACGCAGTATTTT. This codes for CASSSTSGGGTDTQYF.

In DNA form, the CDR3 reads TGTGCCAGCAGCTTAGATTGGCAGCGCGAGCAGTACTTC. Protein: CASSLDWQREQYF. V and J are TRBV7-6 and TRBJ2-7; no clear D gene. The CDR3 sequence is 13 residues long. The germline CDR1 and CDR2 sequences are SGHVS and FNYEAQ. V lost 1 base to trimming and J lost 6 bases, with 10 bases between them. Full variable domain (rest looked up from reference TRBV7-6 and TRBJ2-7): GAGVSQSPRYKVTKRGQDVALRCDPISGHVSLYWYRQALGQGPEFLTYFNYEAQQDKSGLPNDRFSAERPEGSISTLTIQRTEQRDSAMYRCASSLDWQREQYFGPGTRLTVT.

The chain links TRBV27 to TRBJ2-1; TRBD1 is a possible D gene (6 bases). The CDR3 sequence is 15 residues long. The V and J ends lost 5 bases and 8 bases respectively, with 19 bases between them. Germline V CDR1 and CDR2: MNHEY, SMNVEV (reference sequence). CDR3 sequence (DNA): TGTGCCAGCAGTGATGGACAGCTCGGTCGGCATGAGCAGTTCTTC. It specifies CASSDGQLGRHEQFF.

This clone has just one count. The chain is built from TRBV19 and TRBJ2-5; 9 bases match TRBD1. The CDR3 extends over 14 amino acids. The germline V gene encodes CDR1 LNHDA and CDR2 SQIVND (reference sequence). V trimming: 3 bases; J trimming: 4 bases; junction bases outside the gene matches: 3. The CDR3 sequence: CASSIGGQGETQYF. The CDR3 nucleotides read TGTGCCAGTAGTATTGGGGGACAGGGAGAGACCCAGTACTTC.

This chain links TRBV13 with TRBJ2-7, with D perhaps matching TRBD1 (6 bases). In germline, CDR1 is PRHDT, CDR2 FYEKMQ (reference sequence). The CDR3 length is 14 residues. V lost 5 bases and J 0 bases, leaving 11 bases between the germline ends. The DNA of the CDR3 is TGTGCCAGCAGCCTCCGGACAGCCTCCTACGAGCAGTACTTC. As protein: CASSLRTASYEQYF.

The chain joins TRBV30 to TRBJ1-3; the match to TRBD1 covers 8 bases. The CDR3 length is 15 residues. Unmatched junction bases numbered 3, after V lost 0 bases and J lost 2 bases. Germline V lookup: CDR1 GTSNPN, CDR2 SVGIG (reference sequence). CDR3 in DNA: TGTGCCTGGAGTGTACTGACAGGGGCTGGAAACACCATATATTTT. Translated: CAWSVLTGAGNTIYF. The variable domain in full, completed from reference TRBV30 and TRBJ1-3, reads SQTIHQWPATLVQPVGSPLSLECTVEGTSNPNLYWYRQAAGRGLQLLFYSVGIGQISSEVPQNLSASRPQDRQFILSSKKLLLSDSGFYLCAWSVLTGAGNTIYFGEGSWLTVV.

The chain has TRBV29-1 and TRBJ2-5, with D perhaps matching TRBD2 (5 bases). V was shortened by 3 bases and J by 5 bases, with 13 bases between the two germline ends. This CDR3 spans 13 amino acids. Germline V gene lookup returns CDR1 SQVTM and CDR2 ANQGSEA. The chain's CDR3 is CSVDAGAVETQYF. CDR3 nucleotides: TGCAGCGTTGATGCGGGTGCTGTTGAGACCCAGTACTTC.

V is TRBV10-2 and J is TRBJ2-1; 12 bases map to TRBD2. The CDR3 has 16 amino acids. The trim removed 3 bases at V and 9 bases at J, leaving 9 bases unmatched. Germline V gene data show CDR1 as WSHSY and CDR2 as SAAADI. Here the CDR3 reads CASSDLAGGQLLEQFF. DNA of the CDR3: TGCGCCAGCAGTGATCTAGCGGGGGGGCAATTACTTGAGCAGTTCTTC.